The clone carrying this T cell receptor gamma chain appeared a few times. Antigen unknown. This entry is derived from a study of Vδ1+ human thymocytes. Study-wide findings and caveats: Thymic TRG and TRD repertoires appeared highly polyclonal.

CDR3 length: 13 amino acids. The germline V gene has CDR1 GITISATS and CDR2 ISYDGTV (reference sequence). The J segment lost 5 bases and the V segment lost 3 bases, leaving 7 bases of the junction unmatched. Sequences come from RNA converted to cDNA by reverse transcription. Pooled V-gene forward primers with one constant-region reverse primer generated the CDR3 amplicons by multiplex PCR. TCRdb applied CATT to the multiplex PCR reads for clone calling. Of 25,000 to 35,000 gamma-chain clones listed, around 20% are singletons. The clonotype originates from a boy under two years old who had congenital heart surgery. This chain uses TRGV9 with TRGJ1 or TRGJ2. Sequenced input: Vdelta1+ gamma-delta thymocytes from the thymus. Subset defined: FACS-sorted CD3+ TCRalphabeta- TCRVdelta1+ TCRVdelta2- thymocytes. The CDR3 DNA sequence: TGTGCCTTGTGGGAGCCGGACGATTATAAGAAACTCTTT. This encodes CALWEPDDYKKLF.